The 8 T cell receptor beta chains below come from one sample, sequenced in a study of T cells after yellow fever vaccination. In TCRdb, the 5' RACE reads were re-called with MiXCR into one record per CDR3 protein. Among hundreds of thousands of distinct CDR3 sequences listed, approximately 13% were seen once. The material sequenced was PBMCs, taken on the day of the yellow fever booster vaccination. These receptors were taken from a man aged 25 to 40 who received the YFV17D yellow fever vaccine.

There are many counts of this clonotype. The rearrangement joins TRBV28 to TRBJ2-1; a possible D gene is TRBD2 (5 bases). Germline CDR1 reads MDHEN; CDR2 reads SYDVKM. Trimming shortened V by 11 bases and J by 7 bases, and 27 bases separated the two germline ends. This CDR3 comprises 16 residues. The CDR3 DNA follows: TGTGCCGGCCCTTTTATAGGGCCCGGGGTCGGTAATGAGCAGTTCTTC. Residues: CAGPFIGPGVGNEQFF.

V and J are TRBV7-2 and TRBJ2-3; D not resolved. Germline V gene lookup returns CDR1 SGHTA and CDR2 FQGNSA. This CDR3 contains 13 residues. V was trimmed by 5 bases and J by 6 bases, leaving 12 bases between them. CDR3 DNA sequence: TGTGCCAGCAGCGGCGACCTGGAGGATACGCAGTATTTT. This codes for CASSGDLEDTQYF.

This clonotype was counted only a few times. The V gene is TRBV23-1, the J gene TRBJ1-1; D might be TRBD1 (5 bases). TRBV23-1 carries the ORF label, with uncertain function. CDR3 length equals 14 residues. The V and J ends lost 2 bases and 6 bases respectively, with 13 bases between them. The CDR3 region is CASSQGGIEAEAFF. CDR3 bases: TGCGCCAGCAGTCAAGGGGGGATCGAGGCTGAAGCTTTCTTT.

This clonotype has only a few counts. The V gene is TRBV10-3, the J gene TRBJ1-1; 9 bases are shared with TRBD1. The V gene end was trimmed by 5 bases and the J gene end by 3 bases; junction bases not matched to a gene: 7. The CDR3 covers 15 residues. Germline V lookup: CDR1 ENHRY, CDR2 SYGVKD. The CDR3 region is CAISPDRGWHTEAFF. In DNA form, the CDR3 reads TGTGCCATCAGTCCCGACAGGGGGTGGCACACTGAAGCTTTCTTT.

In its sample, this clonotype was seen a few times. The chain is built from TRBV7-9 and TRBJ1-5, with 9 bases aligning to TRBD1. Trimming removed 5 bases from V and 6 bases from J; junction bases left unmatched: 14. The CDR3 sequence is 17 residues long. Germline V gene lookup returns CDR1 SEHNR and CDR2 FQNEAQ (reference sequence). The chain's CDR3 is CASSRFPGQGRIQPQHF. CDR3 nucleotide sequence: TGTGCCAGCAGCCGATTTCCGGGACAGGGTCGGATTCAGCCCCAGCATTTT.

The rearrangement uses TRBV20-1 and TRBJ2-5; D possibly matches TRBD1 or TRBD2 (5 bases each). The V end lost 3 bases, the J end lost 7 bases, and 15 bases lay between the germline ends. The germline V gene encodes CDR1 DFQATT and CDR2 SNEGSKA (reference sequence). The CDR3 totals 13 residues. The CDR3: CSASLDTRGTQYF. The CDR3 DNA reads as TGCAGTGCTAGTTTGGACACGAGGGGGACCCAGTACTTC.

The CDR3 spells CSASPRLATNEKLFF. DNA for the CDR3: TGCAGTGCTAGCCCGCGACTTGCAACTAATGAAAAACTGTTTTTT. The rearrangement uses TRBV20-1 and TRBJ1-4; D remains ambiguous. Germline lookup yields CDR1 DFQATT and CDR2 SNEGSKA (reference sequence). The CDR3 covers 15 residues. Trimming cost V 3 bases and J 0 bases, with 11 bases left between them.

A few counts support this clonotype. This chain's CDR3 is CASSYPPSGLSTDTQYF. The CDR3 bases are TGTGCCAGCAGTTACCCACCTAGCGGGCTAAGCACAGATACGCAGTATTTT. The J gene is TRBJ2-3, the V gene TRBV6-2 or TRBV6-3; TRBD2 matches 8 bases. Trimming cost V 2 bases and J 0 bases; bases outside gene matches: 7. CDR3 size: 17 residues. Looked up from germline, CDR1 is MNHEY and CDR2 is SVGEGT.